Following are 5 T cell receptor beta chains from one sample sequenced in a study of shared clonotypes between healthy human individuals. Data came from immunoSEQ multiplex PCR; TCRdb stores just in-frame clones and leaves some out. The sample gives about 1.4 million clones, over 95% of which show up once; 1.2% is in the top ten. Input material: naive CD4+ T cells sorted from blood. As for subset: CD45RA+ positively selected. These receptors originate from a man aged 25 to 45 in good health.

The J gene is TRBJ2-1, the V gene TRBV5-1, with TRBD2 matching 9 bases. This CDR3 has 16 amino acids. With 7 bases clipped from V and 7 bases from J, the junction kept 15 bases outside the gene matches. The germline V gene has CDR1 SGHRS and CDR2 YFSETQ. This CDR3 reads CASSTWVAGEGNEQFF. The CDR3 DNA is TGCGCCAGCTCCACCTGGGTAGCGGGAGAGGGTAATGAGCAGTTCTTC. Full variable domain (missing parts from reference TRBV5-1 and TRBJ2-1): KAGVTQTPRYLIKTRGQQVTLSCSPISGHRSVSWYQQTPGQGLQFLFEYFSETQRNKGNFPGRFSGRQFSNSRSEMNVSTLELGDSALYLCASSTWVAGEGNEQFFGPGTRLTVL.

This clone was detected only once. This sequence joins TRBV15 and TRBJ1-3, with D possibly matching TRBD1 (6 bases). The CDR3 consists of 15 residues. From germline, CDR1 is LNHNV and CDR2 YYDKDF (reference sequence). V gave up 0 bases and J gave up 3 bases, with 9 bases separating them. The CDR3 sequence is CATSRDLGGGNTIYF. CDR3 DNA: TGTGCCACCAGCAGAGATCTAGGGGGTGGAAACACCATATATTTT. The entire variable domain, with the rest obtained from reference TRBV15 and TRBJ1-3, is as follows: DAMVIQNPRYQVTQFGKPVTLSCSQTLNHNVMYWYQQKSSQAPKLLFHYYDKDFNNEADTPDNFQSRRPNTSFCFLDIRSPGLGDTAMYLCATSRDLGGGNTIYFGEGSWLTVV.

The chain carries TRBV5-4 and TRBJ1-2; D is unclear. The CDR3 consists of 12 residues. CDR1 is SGHNT and CDR2 is YYREEE in the germline V gene (reference sequence). V was pared by 6 bases and J by 4 bases, with 10 bases between. CDR3 sequence: CASTLSFYGYTF. In DNA, the CDR3 is TGTGCCAGCACCCTAAGTTTCTATGGCTACACCTTC.

A note on this clone: Distinct nucleotide sequences in the sample also encode this CDR3. The V call is TRBV18, the J call TRBJ2-3; 10 bases are shared with TRBD2. Unmatched junction bases numbered 1, after V lost 2 bases and J lost 2 bases. Germline lookup yields CDR1 KGHSH and CDR2 LQKENI. There are 15 residues in the CDR3. As DNA, the CDR3 is TGTGCCAGCTCACCAACTAGCGGGATCACAGATACGCAGTATTTT. Its translation: CASSPTSGITDTQYF.

The chain joins TRBV27 to TRBJ2-6, with TRBD1 identical over 8 bases. Germline lookup yields CDR1 MNHEY and CDR2 SMNVEV (reference sequence). J was trimmed by 0 bases and V by 5 bases; bases with no gene match: 9. The CDR3 length is 18 residues. CDR3: CASSLRGLGRSGANVLTF. CDR3 DNA sequence: TGTGCCAGCAGTCTCAGGGGGCTCGGTCGCTCTGGGGCCAACGTCCTGACTTTC. Full variable domain (outside the CDR3, taken from reference TRBV27 and TRBJ2-6): EAQVTQNPRYLITVTGKKLTVTCSQNMNHEYMSWYRQDPGLGLRQIYYSMNVEVTDKGDVPEGYKVSRKEKRNFPLILESPSPNQTSLYFCASSLRGLGRSGANVLTFGAGSRLTVL.